The rows below give T cell receptor beta chains drawn from one sample of a study of read filtering for tumor transcriptome and immune sequencing. Via MiXCR, TCRdb re-called the reads, giving one row per CDR3 protein. In the table there are approximately 57,000 distinct CDR3 sequences, 10% to 15% of which are singletons. The sample comprised a population of CD138-negative cells sorted from bone marrow. The receptors shown here come from a donor at least 40 years old with multiple myeloma. Both conserved end residues are part of each CDR3.

TRBJ2-7 TRBV5-1 CASSLGLAGIYEQYF
TRBJ2-1 TRBV20-1 CSASRDIEQFF
TRBJ2-7 TRBV7-2 CASSFNRISSYEQYF
TRBJ2-7 TRBV29-1 CSVSPQRTGGKQYF
TRBJ2-1 TRBV5-1 CASSYYSSGSSYNEQFF
TRBJ1-5 TRBV11-2 CASSLDTGEQPQHF
TRBJ1-2 TRBV15 CATSRDLETGQYGYTF
TRBJ1-5 TRBV7-2 CASSLTGGSSQPQHF
TRBJ2-1 TRBV20-1 CSARRRSGLRYSEQFF
TRBJ2-3 TRBV7-2 CASSPKGGPTQYF
TRBJ1-1 TRBV3-1 CASTSYRQNTEAFF
TRBJ2-2 TRBV12-3/TRBV12-4 CASSPWDRNTGELFF
TRBJ2-6 TRBV18 CAGFRDRGLGANVLTF
TRBJ2-1 TRBV19 CASCRGQLYNEQFF
TRBJ1-2 TRBV5-1 CASSFRDRASYGYTF
TRBJ2-3 TRBV19 CASSIMDTDTQYF
TRBJ1-3 TRBV3-1 CASSQEFLRSGNTIYF
TRBJ2-1 TRBV6-5 CASSGFFSGSYNEQFF
TRBJ1-2 TRBV20-1 CSAKQGIDYGYTF
TRBJ1-5 TRBV5-1 CASSLDENQPQHF
TRBJ1-5 TRBV12-3/TRBV12-4 CASTSSGANQPQHF
TRBJ2-3 TRBV29-1 CSVDGTATDTQYF
TRBJ2-1 TRBV2 CASSETEPSSYNEQFF
TRBJ2-1 TRBV14 CASSPTSGAVEEQFF
TRBJ1-5 TRBV19 CASSIDLWRGIPSQHF
TRBJ2-1 TRBV21-1 CASSKGTSVYNEQFF
TRBJ2-3 TRBV20-1 CSAVLAGGPDTQYF
TRBJ2-3 TRBV14 CASSQDGRGSSTDTQYF
TRBJ2-7 TRBV18 CASSPPGPTAYEQYF
TRBJ1-4 TRBV28 CASSPLGQGYEKLFF
TRBJ1-1 TRBV2 CANRQELMVADTEAFF
TRBJ2-3 TRBV7-3 CASSLNRASTDTQYF
TRBJ2-7 TRBV28 CASSPTPDALYEQYF
TRBJ2-3 TRBV15 CATSRDGGGERTDTQYF
TRBJ2-5 TRBV20-1 CSADKAGPPRETQYF
TRBJ1-1 TRBV29-1 CSVEDGYGTEAFF
TRBJ1-6 TRBV15 CATSSGGPNRPLHF
TRBJ2-1 TRBV11-3 CASSWGGEQFF
TRBJ1-5 TRBV19 CASSIQGSQPQHF
TRBJ2-6 TRBV5-1 CASSLSSGANVLTF
TRBJ2-1 TRBV9 CASPSLTDNEQFF
TRBJ1-1 TRBV6-2/TRBV6-3 CASTQPNMNTEAFF
TRBJ2-2 TRBV6-1 CASSENTGELFF
TRBJ1-1 TRBV6-5 CASRRGRDTEAFF
TRBJ1-1 TRBV10-2 CASSVPRNTEAFF
TRBJ1-1 TRBV5-6 CASSPAPDRQGEAFF
TRBJ2-7 TRBV5-1 CASSLGAPSPTYEQYF
TRBJ2-3 TRBV15 CATSRDRPRGGADTQYF
TRBJ1-5 TRBV15 CATSRARDRGMGQPQHF
TRBJ2-1 TRBV5-1 CASSLTGGSYNEQFF
TRBJ1-1 TRBV5-6 CASSFWDRDMNTEAFF
TRBJ1-6 TRBV7-2 CASSPRTVRDSPLHF
TRBJ2-3 TRBV28 CASSLSETSTDTQYF
TRBJ1-4 TRBV5-1 CASSLDVVGGEKLFF
TRBJ1-1 TRBV2 CASSYMMNTEAFF
TRBJ2-3 TRBV6-6 CATQRRGESDTQYF
TRBJ2-7 TRBV16 CASSQSGSNYEQYF
TRBJ2-4 TRBV3-1 CASSPQGLEDIQYF
TRBJ2-7 TRBV3-1 CASSQAWDRDDEQYF